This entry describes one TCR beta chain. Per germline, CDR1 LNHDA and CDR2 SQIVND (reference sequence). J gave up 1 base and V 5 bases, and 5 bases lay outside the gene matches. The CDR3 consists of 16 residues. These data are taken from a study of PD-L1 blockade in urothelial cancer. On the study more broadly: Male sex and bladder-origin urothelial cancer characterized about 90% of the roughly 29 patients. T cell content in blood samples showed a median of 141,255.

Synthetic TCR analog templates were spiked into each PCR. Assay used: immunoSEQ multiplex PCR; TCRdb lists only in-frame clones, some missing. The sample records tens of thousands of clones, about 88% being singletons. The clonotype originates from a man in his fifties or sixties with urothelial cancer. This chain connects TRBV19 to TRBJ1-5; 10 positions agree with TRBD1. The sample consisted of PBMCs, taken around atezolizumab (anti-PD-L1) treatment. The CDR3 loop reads CASSSGTGVSNQPQHF. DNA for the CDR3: TGTGCCAGTAGTTCCGGGACAGGGGTAAGCAATCAGCCCCAGCATTTT. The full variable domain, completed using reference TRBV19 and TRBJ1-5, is DGGITQSPKYLFRKEGQNVTLSCEQNLNHDAMYWYRQDPGQGLRLIYYSQIVNDFQKGDIAEGYSVSREKKESFPLTVTSAQKNPTAFYLCASSSGTGVSNQPQHFGDGTRLSIL.